This TCR beta chain was recovered during a study of technical replicates of blood from a few donors. Deletions cut 3 bases from V and 7 bases from J, with 17 bases between. This CDR3 spans 14 amino acids. Looked up from germline, CDR1 is SGDLS and CDR2 is YYNGEE. Assay: immunoSEQ multiplex PCR; the TCRdb copy retains only in-frame clones and omits some. The sample lists under 80,000 clones; nearly 90% were seen once. This clone was found a few times. The specimen was PBMCs. V usage is TRBV9 and J usage is TRBJ2-7, with D possibly TRBD1 on 5 matching bases. The sequence was collected from a human donor in good health. Some clones in this sample may be carry-over from other donors' samples. The CDR3 spells CASSADSKVREQYF. The CDR3 nucleotides are TGTGCCAGCAGCGCCGACAGTAAGGTTAGGGAGCAGTACTTC.